A selection of T cell receptor beta chains follows, all from one sample in a study of blood T cell repertoires in COVID-19. TCRdb's copy holds only in-frame clones and misses some; the assay was immunoSEQ multiplex PCR. The profile covers 300,000 or so clones, with around 87% appearing a single time and over 1% taken by the ten largest. Specimen: peripheral blood. All receptors come from a man aged 65 to 79 with acute or convalescent COVID-19. CDR3s include the opening cysteine and the closing phenylalanine or tryptophan. The order of the fields is D gene, J gene, V gene, clone size, CDR3 protein, CDR3 DNA. D genes are given only for firm matches. Where a row states a size, it is once, few, many or the class of an expanded clone; other rows omit it.

>-|TRBJ1-1|TRBV7-8|-
CASSLAEGSTEAFF
TGTGCCAGCAGCTTAGCGGAGGGAAGCACTGAAGCTTTCTTT
>TRBD2|TRBJ2-1|TRBV4-2|-
CASSQDAGGLAGYNEQFF
TGTGCCAGCAGCCAAGATGCAGGGGGACTAGCGGGGTACAATGAGCAGTTCTTC
>-|TRBJ2-1|TRBV5-4|-
CASSLPGNLYNEQFF
TGTGCCAGCAGCTTGCCGGGGAACCTATATAATGAGCAGTTCTTC
>TRBD2|TRBJ2-5|TRBV11-3|-
CASSSGLAGGLRETQYF
TGTGCCAGCAGCTCGGGACTAGCGGGGGGGCTAAGGGAGACCCAGTACTTC
>TRBD2|TRBJ2-7|TRBV7-8|once
CASSWRAGSGEQYF
TGTGCCAGCAGCTGGAGAGCGGGGTCCGGCGAGCAGTACTTC
>TRBD1|TRBJ1-6|TRBV7-9|-
CASSLYGTGDSPLHF
TGTGCCAGCAGCTTGTACGGGACAGGGGATTCACCCCTCCACTTT
>-|TRBJ2-7|TRBV5-4|once
CASSLEGGRNEQYF
TGTGCCAGCAGCTTGGAAGGGGGTCGGAACGAGCAGTACTTC
>-|TRBJ1-1|TRBV19|-
CASSIGLQAVTEAFF
TGTGCCAGTAGTATCGGGTTACAAGCGGTCACTGAAGCTTTCTTT
>TRBD2|TRBJ2-2|TRBV3-1/TRBV3-2|-
CASGSGRAFPGELFF
TGTGCCAGCGGGAGCGGGAGGGCCTTCCCCGGGGAGCTGTTTTTT
>TRBD2|TRBJ2-7|TRBV7-2|-
CASSLGSGIRTYEQYF
TGTGCCAGCAGCTTAGGGAGCGGGATTAGGACCTACGAGCAGTACTTC
>TRBD1|TRBJ2-3|TRBV29-1|-
CSGDRGHGDTQYF
TGCAGCGGGGACAGGGGGCACGGCGATACGCAGTATTTT
>-|TRBJ2-7|TRBV30|once
CAWSVKGGNVEQYF
TGTGCCTGGAGTGTAAAAGGGGGAAACGTCGAGCAGTACTTC
>TRBD1|TRBJ1-5|TRBV20-1|-
CSASRGTGASNQPQHF
TGCAGTGCTAGTAGGGGGACAGGGGCCAGCAATCAGCCCCAGCATTTT
>-|TRBJ2-1|TRBV7-9|-
CASSKTRVTQFF
TGTGCCAGCAGCAAGACTAGGGTTACCCAGTTCTTC
>-|TRBJ2-2|TRBV19|-
CASSIVTGYSGELFF
TGTGCCAGTAGTATAGTAACAGGGTATTCCGGGGAGCTGTTTTTT
>-|TRBJ1-1|TRBV4-1|-
CASSQGTARDTEAFF
TGCGCCAGCAGCCAAGGGACAGCCAGGGACACTGAAGCTTTCTTT
>-|TRBJ2-5|TRBV5-8|-
CASSLGMAGYTPETQYF
TGTGCCAGCAGCTTGGGAATGGCGGGGTACACCCCAGAGACCCAGTACTTC
>-|TRBJ1-5|TRBV7-2|once
CASSLSVNQPQHF
TGTGCCAGCAGCTTATCAGTCAATCAGCCCCAGCATTTT
>-|TRBJ1-1|TRBV2|-
CASSRLLSETEAFF
TGTGCCAGCAGCCGACTCCTATCGGAGACTGAAGCTTTCTTT
>-|TRBJ1-2|TRBV3-1/TRBV3-2|few
CASSLAGTRKNYGYTF
TGTGCCAGCAGCCTAGCCGGGACAAGAAAAAACTATGGCTACACCTTC
>TRBD1|TRBJ1-1|TRBV11-2|once
CASSWTGTGNTEAFF
TGTGCCAGCAGCTGGACAGGGACGGGGAACACTGAAGCTTTCTTT
>-|TRBJ1-2|TRBV5-6|once
CASSLRGAAGYGYTF
TGTGCCAGCAGCTTGAGGGGCGCGGCAGGGTATGGCTACACCTTC
>-|TRBJ2-7|TRBV3-1/TRBV3-2|-
CASSQGGGEQYF
TGTGCCAGCAGCCAGGGTGGCGGGGAGCAGTACTTC
>-|TRBJ1-1|TRBV4-3|-
CASSPSWGANTEAFF
TGCGCCAGCAGCCCGAGTTGGGGCGCGAACACTGAAGCTTTCTTT
>-|TRBJ2-6|TRBV19|-
CASSSKPGSGANVLTF
TGTGCCAGTAGTAGTAAGCCGGGCTCTGGGGCCAACGTCCTGACTTTC
>TRBD2|TRBJ2-7|TRBV24-1|few
CATSDEQLRREIDEQYF
TGTGCCACCAGTGATGAACAGCTAAGGCGGGAGATCGACGAGCAGTACTTC
>TRBD2|TRBJ2-1|TRBV7-2|-
CASSLGLAGYNEQFF
TGTGCCAGCAGCTTAGGGCTAGCGGGCTACAATGAGCAGTTCTTC
>-|TRBJ2-7|TRBV14|-
CASSQGGQTLGEQYF
TGTGCCAGCAGCCAAGGGGGGCAGACCCTTGGAGAGCAGTACTTC
>TRBD1|TRBJ2-2|TRBV7-3|-
CASSLKQGSYTGELFF
TGTGCCAGCAGCTTAAAACAGGGGTCCTACACCGGGGAGCTGTTTTTT
>-|TRBJ1-2|TRBV2|-
CASRIQSYGYTF
TGTGCCAGCAGGATTCAGTCCTATGGCTACACCTTC
>TRBD1|TRBJ1-5|TRBV19|-
CASWDRRGQPQHF
TGTGCCAGTTGGGACAGGAGGGGTCAGCCCCAGCATTTT
>-|TRBJ2-7|TRBV19|-
CASRPWGDSYEQYF
TGTGCCAGTAGACCCTGGGGGGACTCCTACGAGCAGTACTTC
>TRBD2|TRBJ2-3|TRBV6-1|once
CASSAKRGGGVGTDTQYF
TGTGCCAGCAGTGCGAAGCGGGGGGGCGGTGTGGGCACAGATACGCAGTATTTT
>-|TRBJ2-3|TRBV10-1|-
CASSESARTDTQYF
TGCGCCAGCAGTGAGTCGGCCCGCACAGATACGCAGTATTTT
>TRBD2|TRBJ2-1|TRBV28|-
CASISTSGDNYNEQFF
TGTGCCAGCATCTCGACTAGCGGAGATAATTACAATGAGCAGTTCTTC
>TRBD1|TRBJ1-1|TRBV6-2/TRBV6-3|-
CASSLQGTRTAEAFF
TGTGCCAGCAGCCTACAGGGGACCCGAACCGCTGAAGCTTTCTTT
>-|TRBJ1-4|TRBV29-1|-
CSVALNEKLFF
TGCAGCGTGGCCCTTAATGAAAAACTGTTTTTT
>-|TRBJ2-2|TRBV19|-
CASSIGGGTGELFF
TGTGCCAGTAGTATAGGGGGAGGAACCGGGGAGCTGTTTTTT
>-|TRBJ2-2|TRBV30|-
CAWSRQRALTGELFF
TGTGCCTGGAGTCGGCAGCGGGCCCTCACCGGGGAGCTGTTTTTT
>-|TRBJ1-6|TRBV28|-
CASSKLGSPLHF
TGTGCCAGCAGTAAACTAGGCTCACCCCTCCACTTT
>TRBD2|TRBJ2-1|TRBV5-1|once
CASSLEVSGGASFF
TGCGCCAGCAGCTTGGAGGTTAGCGGGGGGGCTTCGTTCTTC
>-|TRBJ1-2|TRBV5-8|-
CASSLVRGIGYTF
TGTGCCAGCAGCTTGGTTCGCGGCATCGGCTACACCTTC
>TRBD1|TRBJ2-3|TRBV7-3|few
CASSATGQVAGDTQYF
TGTGCCAGCAGCGCCACGGGACAGGTCGCGGGAGATACGCAGTATTTT
>TRBD2|TRBJ2-1|TRBV9|once
CASSVTPGAGGYEQFF
TGTGCCAGCAGCGTAACCCCAGGTGCGGGAGGGTATGAGCAGTTCTTC
>TRBD2|TRBJ2-1|TRBV5-4|-
CASSRPGGAAYNEQFF
TGTGCCAGCAGTCGCCCGGGGGGAGCGGCCTACAATGAGCAGTTCTTC
>-|TRBJ1-5|TRBV24-1|-
CATTGGENQPQHF
TGTGCCACCACAGGAGGGGAGAATCAGCCCCAGCATTTT
>TRBD1|TRBJ1-1|TRBV10-3|-
CAISDSGQGNTEAFF
TGTGCCATCAGTGATTCCGGACAGGGTAACACTGAAGCTTTCTTT
>TRBD2|TRBJ2-3|TRBV7-9|-
CASSSRVAGLLDTQYF
TGTGCCAGCAGCTCCCGGGTAGCGGGGTTGCTAGATACGCAGTATTTT